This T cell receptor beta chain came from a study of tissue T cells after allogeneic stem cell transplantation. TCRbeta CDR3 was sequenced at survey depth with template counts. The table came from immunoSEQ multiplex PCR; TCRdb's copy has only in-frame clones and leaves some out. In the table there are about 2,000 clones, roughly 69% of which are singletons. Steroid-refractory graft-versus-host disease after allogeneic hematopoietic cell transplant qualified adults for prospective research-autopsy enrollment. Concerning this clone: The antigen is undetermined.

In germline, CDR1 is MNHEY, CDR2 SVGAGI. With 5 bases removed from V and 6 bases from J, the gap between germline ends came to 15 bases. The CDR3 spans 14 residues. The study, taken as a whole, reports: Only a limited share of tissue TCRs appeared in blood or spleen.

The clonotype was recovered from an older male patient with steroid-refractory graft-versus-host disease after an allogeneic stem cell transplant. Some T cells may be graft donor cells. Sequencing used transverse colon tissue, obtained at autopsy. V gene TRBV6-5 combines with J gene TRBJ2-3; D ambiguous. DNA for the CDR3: TGTGCCAGCAGTCGCCAGCCCCGGTCGGATACGCAGTATTTT. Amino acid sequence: CASSRQPRSDTQYF.